One and the same sample provided the 25 T cell receptor beta chains below, sequenced in a study of CD8+ T cells in alopecia areata. Isolated RNA was reverse transcribed into cDNA used as the sequencing template. Generated by immunoSEQ multiplex PCR, the TCRdb table keeps only in-frame clones and is missing some. The profile shows under 250,000 clones, 50% to 65% of them singletons. The sample consisted of CD4+ T cells sorted from blood, taken at week 0. The receptors were sampled from a human donor with alopecia areata.

The chain uses TRBV5-1 and TRBJ2-3; D call uncertain. The CDR3 has 14 residues. The ends were cut back, 2 bases at V and 3 bases at J, with 10 bases in the middle. Germline assignment: CDR1 SGHRS and CDR2 YFSETQ. The CDR3 region has the DNA TGCGCCAGCAGCTTTCTAGAAATAACAGATACGCAGTATTTT. Translated: CASSFLEITDTQYF.

This clone was picked up a small number of times. The CDR3 region is CASSQGIRDTEAFF. CDR3 DNA: TGTGCCAGCAGCCAGGGGATACGAGACACTGAAGCTTTCTTT. This rearrangement joins TRBV7-3 to TRBJ1-1; TRBD1 might be the D (6 bases). Trimming shortened V by 5 bases and J by 3 bases, and 13 bases separated the two germline ends. In germline, CDR1 is SGHTA, CDR2 FQGTGA. The CDR3 is 14 amino acids.

This clone was observed a few times. The rearrangement uses TRBV30 and TRBJ2-1; tentative D call: TRBD1 (5 bases). CDR3 size: 15 residues. The germline V gene has CDR1 GTSNPN and CDR2 SVGIG (reference sequence). Trimming cost V 6 bases and J 1 base, with 16 bases left between them. The CDR3 protein is CACTRQRQSYNEQFF. CDR3 bases: TGTGCCTGTACCCGACAGCGTCAGTCCTACAATGAGCAGTTCTTC. Full variable domain (rest looked up from reference TRBV30 and TRBJ2-1): SQTIHQWPATLVQPVGSPLSLECTVEGTSNPNLYWYRQAAGRGLQLLFYSVGIGQISSEVPQNLSASRPQDRQFILSSKKLLLSDSGFYLCACTRQRQSYNEQFFGPGTRLTVL.

The CDR3 region is CAWSVLARPYTEAFF. The DNA for the CDR3 is TGTGCCTGGAGTGTACTTGCTAGACCTTACACTGAAGCTTTCTTT. The genes are TRBV30 and TRBJ1-1, with D uncertain. V lost 0 bases and J lost 3, with 14 bases in between. The CDR3 extends over 15 amino acids. CDR1 and CDR2 from the germline V gene are GTSNPN and SVGIG (reference sequence).

The gene calls are TRBV20-1 and TRBJ2-2; unclear D gene. The V and J ends lost 0 bases and 8 bases respectively, with 4 bases between them. The CDR3 extends over 11 amino acids. Looked up from germline, CDR1 is DFQATT and CDR2 is SNEGSKA (reference sequence). The CDR3 region has the DNA TGCAGTGCTAGAGACCAAGGGGAGCTGTTTTTT. Protein product: CSARDQGELFF.

The chain carries TRBV30 and TRBJ1-5, with TRBD1 identical over 9 bases. Germline V CDR1 and CDR2: GTSNPN, SVGIG (reference sequence). The CDR3 runs 13 residues. With V trimmed by 5 bases and J by 6 bases, 5 bases remained unmatched. CDR3 nucleotide sequence: TGTGCCTGGGCCACAGGGGGCGGTCAGCCCCAGCATTTT. It specifies CAWATGGGQPQHF. Using reference TRBV30 and TRBJ1-5 for the parts outside the CDR3, the full variable domain is SQTIHQWPATLVQPVGSPLSLECTVEGTSNPNLYWYRQAAGRGLQLLFYSVGIGQISSEVPQNLSASRPQDRQFILSSKKLLLSDSGFYLCAWATGGGQPQHFGDGTRLSIL.

The J gene is TRBJ1-4, the V gene TRBV29-1; D gene uncertain. V was pared by 7 bases and J by 0 bases, with 12 bases between. This CDR3 region has 14 residues. Germline V gene sequence: CDR1 SQVTM, CDR2 ANQGSEA. The CDR3 region is CSARRDATNEKLFF. CDR3 sequence (DNA): TGCAGCGCCCGGAGGGATGCAACTAATGAAAAACTGTTTTTT.

The rearrangement joins TRBV2 to TRBJ2-7; possible D gene TRBD2, 5 bases. The V and J ends lost 3 bases and 6 bases respectively, with 21 bases between them. This CDR3 is built from 16 residues. In germline, CDR1 is SNHLY, CDR2 FYNNEI. The CDR3 nucleotides are TGTGCCAGCAGTGATGCTGATTTCCTCCGGGGAGCCGAGCAGTACTTC. Translation: CASSDADFLRGAEQYF.

The rearrangement joins TRBV7-3 to TRBJ2-2; 8 nucleotides align to TRBD2. The CDR3 runs 16 residues. Germline V gene sequence: CDR1 SGHTA, CDR2 FQGTGA. V was pared by 1 base and J by 6 bases, with 7 bases of the junction left unmatched. CDR3 residues: CASSLRPPGLAGELFF. DNA of the CDR3: TGTGCCAGCAGCTTAAGACCCCCGGGACTAGCCGGGGAGCTGTTTTTT. The entire variable domain, with the rest obtained from reference TRBV7-3 and TRBJ2-2, is as follows: GAGVSQTPSNKVTEKGKYVELRCDPISGHTALYWYRQSLGQGPEFLIYFQGTGAADDSGLPNDRFFAVRPEGSVSTLKIQRTERGDSAVYLCASSLRPPGLAGELFFGEGSRLTVL.

The chain has TRBV30 and TRBJ1-4; D gene unclear. Germline CDR1 reads GTSNPN; CDR2 reads SVGIG (reference sequence). Trimming took 2 bases from V and 0 from J, leaving 10 bases between them. The CDR3 loop spans 15 amino acids. The CDR3 sequence: CAWSSWTATNEKLFF. DNA for the CDR3: TGTGCCTGGAGTTCTTGGACCGCAACTAATGAAAAACTGTTTTTT.

The V call is TRBV30, the J call TRBJ2-1, with D uncertain. CDR3 length: 11 amino acids. The V end was cut by 0 bases, the J end by 10 bases, with 7 bases between. Germline V gives CDR1 GTSNPN, CDR2 SVGIG (reference sequence). Written as DNA, the CDR3 is TGTGCCTGGAGTGTACTAAGCGAGCAGTTCTTC. Its protein product is CAWSVLSEQFF. Combining the CDR3 with reference TRBV30 and TRBJ2-1 gives the whole variable domain SQTIHQWPATLVQPVGSPLSLECTVEGTSNPNLYWYRQAAGRGLQLLFYSVGIGQISSEVPQNLSASRPQDRQFILSSKKLLLSDSGFYLCAWSVLSEQFFGPGTRLTVL.

This clone was detected a few times. This rearrangement joins TRBV5-1 to TRBJ2-5; TRBD1 matches 8 bases. J lost 5 bases, V lost 2 bases, and 5 bases had no gene match. Germline CDR1 reads SGHRS; CDR2 reads YFSETQ. This CDR3 contains 14 residues. The CDR3 sequence: CASSLNRGSETQYF. CDR3 in DNA: TGCGCCAGCAGCTTAAACAGGGGGTCGGAGACCCAGTACTTC.

The chain employs TRBV18 and TRBJ1-2; D perhaps matches TRBD1 (6 bases). Trimming shortened V by 3 bases and J by 3 bases, and 17 bases separated the two germline ends. CDR1 is KGHSH, CDR2 LQKENI, per germline. CDR3 length: 16 amino acids. The CDR3 region is CASSPQAGHMDYGYTF. The CDR3 DNA sequence: TGTGCCAGCTCACCGCAAGCGGGACATATGGACTATGGCTACACCTTC. Filled out from reference TRBV18 and TRBJ1-2, the complete variable domain reads NAGVMQNPRHLVRRRGQEARLRCSPMKGHSHVYWYRQLPEEGLKFMVYLQKENIIDESGMPKERFSAEFPKEGPSILRIQQVVRGDSAAYFCASSPQAGHMDYGYTFGSGTRLTVV.

This clone was picked up a small number of times. V is TRBV29-1 and J is TRBJ2-1; the match to TRBD2 covers 14 bases. The germline V gene has CDR1 SQVTM and CDR2 ANQGSEA. This CDR3 spans 15 amino acids. Trimming cost V 6 bases and J 6 bases; bases outside gene matches: 7. The DNA of the CDR3 is TGCAGCGTAGCGGGACTAGCGGGAGTCGGCAATGAGCAGTTCTTC. Its protein is CSVAGLAGVGNEQFF.

The rearrangement links TRBV29-1 to TRBJ1-2, with D possibly matching TRBD1 (6 bases). Deletions cut 6 bases from V and 8 bases from J, with 10 bases between. Germline assignment: CDR1 SQVTM and CDR2 ANQGSEA. The CDR3 has 10 amino acids. CDR3 coding DNA: TGCAGCGTGGGACAATTCGGCTACACCTTC. This encodes CSVGQFGYTF.

This clone came up a few times. V gene TRBV27 combines with J gene TRBJ2-3; TRBD1 agrees at 7 bases. V dropped 3 bases and J dropped 3; count of bases not matched to a gene: 15. The CDR3 is 18 residues long. Germline CDR1 reads MNHEY; CDR2 reads SMNVEV (reference sequence). The DNA of the CDR3 is TGTGCCAGCAGTTTTGACGCCTCCGACAGGGTATTGACAGATACGCAGTATTTT. Translating gives CASSFDASDRVLTDTQYF.

This clone was seen only a few times. The CDR3 nucleotides read TGTGCCAGCAGACAGGCGACGAATCAGCCCCAGCATTTT. Protein product: CASRQATNQPQHF. The chain is built from TRBV6-1 and TRBJ1-5; tentatively, D is TRBD1 (5 bases). V was clipped by 6 bases and J by 4 bases, with 10 bases between them. The germline V gene has CDR1 MNHNS and CDR2 SASEGT. The CDR3 extends over 13 amino acids.

The CDR3 is CASSPDSGWGTQYF. CDR3 sequence (DNA): TGTGCCAGCAGCCCAGACTCGGGATGGGGTACGCAGTATTTT. This chain links TRBV9 with TRBJ2-3; tentatively, D is TRBD2 (5 bases). Trimming cost V 4 bases and J 8 bases, with 17 bases left between them. The CDR3 totals 14 residues. Germline CDR1 and CDR2: SGDLS and YYNGEE.

This clone has only a few counts. The rearrangement joins TRBV25-1 to TRBJ1-1, with TRBD1 matching 12 bases. V dropped 6 bases and J dropped 6; count of bases not matched to a gene: 8. Germline V gene sequence: CDR1 MGHDK, CDR2 SYGVNS. This CDR3 is built from 15 residues. Here the CDR3 reads CASRPGQGARSEAFF. In DNA form, the CDR3 reads TGTGCCAGCAGACCGGGACAGGGGGCGCGGTCTGAAGCTTTCTTT.

Only a few counts were recorded for this clone. The chain couples TRBV23-1 to TRBJ2-1; D may correspond to TRBD1 or TRBD2 (5 bases each). Being an ORF, TRBV23-1 has a function that is uncertain. This CDR3 comprises 15 residues. V was shortened by 3 bases and J by 4 bases, with 13 bases between the two germline ends. The CDR3 sequence: CASSHRDGPYNEQFF. In nucleotides, the CDR3 is TGCGCCAGCAGTCATCGGGACGGACCATACAATGAGCAGTTCTTC.

The chain carries TRBV9 and TRBJ2-5; D may be TRBD1 (6 bases). Per the germline V gene, CDR1 is SGDLS and CDR2 is YYNGEE. CDR3 length: 13 residues. The V end lost 3 bases, the J end lost 2 bases, and 8 bases lay between the germline ends. The CDR3 coding sequence is TGTGCCAGCAGCGGGACAGAGCAAGAGACCCAGTACTTC. Residues: CASSGTEQETQYF.

The rearrangement links TRBV9 to TRBJ1-2, with D uncertain. Trimming took 0 bases from V and 6 from J, leaving 15 bases between them. The CDR3 loop spans 15 amino acids. Germline V gene data show CDR1 as SGDLS and CDR2 as YYNGEE. This chain's CDR3 is CASSVDKGWGDGYTF. CDR3 coding DNA: TGTGCCAGCAGCGTAGATAAGGGCTGGGGAGATGGCTACACCTTC.

The chain has TRBV30 and TRBJ1-2; 9 positions match TRBD1. CDR1 and CDR2 from the germline V gene are GTSNPN and SVGIG (reference sequence). The length of the CDR3 is 14 residues. The V gene end was trimmed by 4 bases and the J gene end by 4 bases; junction bases not matched to a gene: 7. The CDR3 loop is CAWNPGQGTYGYTF. The DNA of the CDR3 is TGTGCCTGGAACCCCGGACAGGGGACCTATGGCTACACCTTC.

The rearrangement links TRBV27 to TRBJ1-2, with 7 bases lining up with TRBD1. Germline CDR1 MNHEY, CDR2 SMNVEV (reference sequence). V lost 4 bases and J lost 7; bases outside the gene matches: 9. This CDR3 spans 14 amino acids. The CDR3 region is CASSSNDRVRGYTF. The CDR3 coding sequence is TGTGCCAGCAGTTCCAACGACAGGGTTCGTGGCTACACCTTC.

This chain joins TRBV7-2 and TRBJ2-5; weak D call: TRBD2 (7 bases). CDR1 is SGHTA and CDR2 is FQGNSA in the germline V gene. Trimming shortened V by 4 bases and J by 5 bases, and 14 bases separated the two germline ends. CDR3 length equals 14 residues. The CDR3 nucleotides are TGTGCCAGCAGCTCAAACAGGGAGGGGGAGACCCAGTACTTC. It specifies CASSSNREGETQYF.